Below, 17 T cell receptor beta chains from the same sample are listed, as sequenced in a study of blood T cell repertoires in COVID-19 (dated by TCRdb to the early 2020s). Libraries were built with the immunoSEQ multiplex PCR assay. This is the immuneACCESS table as TCRdb keeps it, with only in-frame sequences that have V and J called. A part of the clones is gone; compared with another copy, unresolved V genes explain less than half, and the rest is unexplained. For this sample the table gives about 230,000 clones, of which about 88% were detected only once. The ten largest clonotypes hold around 0.96% of the sample. Sequencing was carried out using peripheral blood. The source is a man aged 35-49 years with acute or convalescent COVID-19.

The CDR3 nucleotides are TGCGCCAGCAAAGACAGGGGAAATGAAAAACTGTTTTTT. It translates to CASKDRGNEKLFF. The chain is built from TRBV10-2 and TRBJ1-4, with 8 positions matching TRBD1. CDR3 length: 13 amino acids. After removal of 7 bases from V and 5 bases from J, the junction contained 3 bases not matched to a gene. Germline V gives CDR1 WSHSY, CDR2 SAAADI.

This clone was found once. This chain connects TRBV9 to TRBJ2-5; D is perhaps TRBD1 (5 bases). The germline CDR1 and CDR2 sequences are SGDLS and YYNGEE. CDR3 length equals 12 residues. Trimming left V 4 bases short and J 5 bases short, with 9 bases between. The CDR3 here is CASSRGLETQYF. The CDR3 DNA reads TGTGCCAGCAGCAGGGGTCTTGAGACCCAGTACTTC.

Comment on this clone: The same CDR3 arises from other DNA sequences in this sample as well. This chain links TRBV5-1 with TRBJ2-5; D unclear. Germline CDR1 is SGHRS and CDR2 is YFSETQ. CDR3 length: 13 amino acids. Trimming shortened V by 1 base and J by 1 base, and 5 bases separated the two germline ends. CDR3 in DNA: TGCGCCAGCAGCTTGAACACCCAAGAGACCCAGTACTTC. It is translated as CASSLNTQETQYF. Complete variable domain (other parts from reference TRBV5-1 and TRBJ2-5): KAGVTQTPRYLIKTRGQQVTLSCSPISGHRSVSWYQQTPGQGLQFLFEYFSETQRNKGNFPGRFSGRQFSNSRSEMNVSTLELGDSALYLCASSLNTQETQYFGPGTRLLVL.

The gene calls are TRBV18 and TRBJ2-5; D gene unclear. Trimming took off 1 base at V and 2 bases at J, with 14 bases between the two ends. The CDR3 sequence is 16 residues long. The germline gives CDR1 KGHSH, CDR2 LQKENI. The CDR3 coding sequence is TGTGCCAGCTCACCACGGTATACAGAGACACAAGAGACCCAGTACTTC. As protein: CASSPRYTETQETQYF.

This clone was found once. The rearrangement uses TRBV6-1 and TRBJ1-4; possibly TRBD1 for D (5 bases). Trimming cost V 2 bases and J 8 bases, with 12 bases left between them. Per the germline V gene, CDR1 is MNHNS and CDR2 is SASEGT. The CDR3 totals 14 residues. As DNA, the CDR3 is TGTGCCAGCAGTGAACGGGGGGTTGGGGAAAAACTGTTTTTT. Translating gives CASSERGVGEKLFF.

V is TRBV4-1 and J is TRBJ2-7; 8 nucleotides align to TRBD1. The J segment lost 5 bases and the V segment lost 2 bases, leaving 11 bases of the junction unmatched. Germline CDR1 reads MGHRA; CDR2 reads YSYEKL. The CDR3 is made up of 16 amino acids. CDR3 sequence: CASSQFPGQASDEQYF. In DNA form, the CDR3 reads TGCGCCAGCAGCCAATTTCCGGGACAGGCCTCGGACGAGCAGTACTTC.

For this clone: At one end, the junction sequence differs from germline, possibly due to a read error. The V and J genes are TRBV28 and TRBJ2-7, with 9 bases lining up with TRBD1. The CDR3 is made up of 13 amino acids. The V gene's germline CDR1 is MDHEN and CDR2 SYDVKM. For the CDR3, the DNA is TGTGCCAGCAGTTTAAGTTCGCCGGGACAGGGAAGCTTC. Translating it yields CASSLSSPGQGSF.

This rearrangement joins TRBV4-1 to TRBJ1-1; 7 bases fit TRBD1. With V trimmed by 1 base and J by 0 bases, 2 bases remained unmatched. The CDR3 covers 15 residues. The V gene's germline CDR1 is MGHRA and CDR2 YSYEKL. CDR3 DNA sequence: TGCGCCAGCAGCCAAGGTAGGGGGCTGAACACTGAAGCTTTCTTT. The encoded protein is CASSQGRGLNTEAFF.

This clone was counted a single time. V is TRBV11-2 and J is TRBJ1-6; D is unresolved. The CDR3 totals 12 residues. Germline V lookup: CDR1 SGHAT, CDR2 FQNNGV. Trimming removed 5 bases from V and 3 bases from J, with 2 bases in between. CDR3 residues: CASSRYNSPLHF. The CDR3 DNA reads TGTGCCAGCAGCCGCTATAATTCACCCCTCCACTTT.

The gene calls are TRBV3-1 (or the pseudogene TRBV3-2) and TRBJ1-6; D gene unclear. Germline V gives CDR1 LGHDT, CDR2 YNNKEL (reference sequence). The CDR3 spans 14 residues. Deletions cut 3 bases from V and 6 bases from J, with 9 bases between. The CDR3: CASSQVRINSPLHF. The CDR3 bases are TGTGCCAGCAGCCAGGTGCGGATTAATTCACCCCTCCACTTT.

The chain has TRBV14 and TRBJ1-2, with 8 bases fitting TRBD1. The CDR3 spans 15 residues. V was clipped by 1 base and J by 8 bases; unmatched bases: 9. Germline V gene sequence: CDR1 SGHDN, CDR2 FVKESK. In nucleotides, the CDR3 is TGTGCCAGCAGCCAAGGGGGACAGGCCGCCCGGGGCTACACCTTC. The encoded protein is CASSQGGQAARGYTF.

V is TRBV5-8 and J is TRBJ1-5; no clear D gene. Germline CDR1 and CDR2: SGHTS and YDEGEE. Trimming removed 2 bases from V and 2 bases from J, with 14 bases in between. This CDR3 contains 16 residues. CDR3 region: CASSLSGNLGNQPQHF. CDR3 coding DNA: TGTGCCAGCAGCTTATCCGGGAATCTGGGCAATCAGCCCCAGCATTTT.

This clone has more than one count but fewer than ten. This chain joins TRBV9 and TRBJ1-3; D is perhaps TRBD1 (6 bases). Germline CDR1 SGDLS, CDR2 YYNGEE. This CDR3 has 17 residues. V was trimmed by 3 bases and J by 3 bases, leaving 19 bases between them. The CDR3 nucleotides read TGTGCCAGCAGCGCCATCCTGAAGGGAGGGGGTGGAAACACCATATATTTT. Translating it yields CASSAILKGGGGNTIYF.

The rearrangement links TRBV3-1 (or the pseudogene TRBV3-2) to TRBJ1-1; D is unresolved. The CDR3 consists of 16 residues. The V and J ends lost 1 base and 0 bases respectively, with 12 bases between them. Germline lookup yields CDR1 LGHDT and CDR2 YNNKEL (reference sequence). The CDR3 nucleotides are TGTGCCAGCAGCCAAGGGTGGAGGGTCATGAACACTGAAGCTTTCTTT. Translation gives CASSQGWRVMNTEAFF.

This clone was recorded only once. This chain joins TRBV19 and TRBJ2-5, with D hard to call. V was trimmed by 5 bases and J by 1 base, leaving 8 bases between them. CDR1 is LNHDA and CDR2 is SQIVND in the germline V gene (reference sequence). The CDR3 consists of 13 residues. CDR3: CASSVTGQETQYF. The CDR3, as DNA: TGTGCCAGTAGTGTCACGGGCCAAGAGACCCAGTACTTC.

The table lists this clone with a few counts. This chain links TRBV10-3 with TRBJ1-5, with a possible D match to TRBD1 (5 bases). The germline gives CDR1 ENHRY, CDR2 SYGVKD. The CDR3 has 14 residues. Trimming removed 3 bases at V and 4 bases at J, with 10 bases between. For the CDR3, the DNA is TGTGCCATCAGTGATTTCAGGGCGAATCAGCCCCAGCATTTT. Residues: CAISDFRANQPQHF.

The chain has TRBV20-1 and TRBJ1-2; no reliable D call. Germline CDR1 and CDR2: DFQATT and SNEGSKA (reference sequence). The CDR3 is 12 amino acids. Trimming took 3 bases from V and 8 from J, leaving 13 bases between them. The CDR3 DNA reads TGCAGTGCTAGTCCTTTAGAGTCCGGCTACACCTTC. Translated: CSASPLESGYTF.